These T cell receptor beta chains were read from a single sample in a study of shared clonotypes between healthy human individuals. TCRdb keeps only in-frame clones here, not all; method: immunoSEQ multiplex PCR. The sample has millions of clones; less than 95% are singletons. Sequenced material: naive CD8+ T cells sorted from blood. The receptors shown here come from a man in his late teens or twenties in good health. Both conserved end residues are part of each CDR3. The order of the fields is V gene, D gene, clone size, J gene, CDR3 DNA, CDR3 protein. D genes are given only for firm matches. Only part of the rows carry a size: once, few, many, or a class if the clone is expanded.

TRBV2	-	-	TRBJ2-7	TGTGCCAGCAGGGACCGGCGGTTGGACTACCCCTACGAGCAGTACTTC	CASRDRRLDYPYEQYF
TRBV6-5	TRBD2	-	TRBJ2-3	TGTGCCAGCAGCAGACTAGCGGCCTATACAGATACGCAGTATTTT	CASSRLAAYTDTQYF
TRBV13	TRBD2	-	TRBJ2-1	TGTGCCAGCAGACATACTAGCGGGGGTTGGAATGAGCAGTTCTTC	CASRHTSGGWNEQFF
TRBV6-5	TRBD1	-	TRBJ1-6	TGTGCCAGCGCCGGGACAGAGCCTTTATGGTCACCCCTCCACTTT	CASAGTEPLWSPLHF
TRBV7-2	TRBD1	-	TRBJ1-6	TGTGCCAGCAGCTTAGGGGACAGTTATAATTCACCCCTCCACTTT	CASSLGDSYNSPLHF
TRBV4-1	-	-	TRBJ2-7	TGCGCCAGCAGCCTCGGACAGTCCACCGAGCAGTACTTC	CASSLGQSTEQYF
TRBV19	-	-	TRBJ1-5	TGTGCCAGTAGTATGAGGGGGGCTTACGGCAATCAGCCCCAGCATTTT	CASSMRGAYGNQPQHF
TRBV27	-	once	TRBJ1-1	TGTGCCAGCAGTTTGGTTCCGAGAGCGAACACTGAAGCTTTCTTT	CASSLVPRANTEAFF
TRBV11-2	-	-	TRBJ1-2	TGTGCCAGCAGTTTGTTCGGGCAGGAGGGCGGCTACACCTTC	CASSLFGQEGGYTF
TRBV7-8	TRBD1	-	TRBJ2-7	TGTGCCAGCAGCTTAGTTGGGACAGAGTCCTACGAGCAGTACTTC	CASSLVGTESYEQYF
TRBV27	-	-	TRBJ2-7	TGTGCCAGCAGTACTACAGGGCCTGACTACGAGCAGTACTTC	CASSTTGPDYEQYF
TRBV2	-	once	TRBJ2-7	TGTGCCAGCAATTCTGTCTTTACCGCCTACGAGCAGTACTTC	CASNSVFTAYEQYF
TRBV5-4	-	-	TRBJ1-1	TGTGCCAGCAGCTTTAAAGGGGGTAACACTGAAGCTTTCTTT	CASSFKGGNTEAFF
TRBV15	-	-	TRBJ2-7	TGTGCCACCAGCACAAAGAGTTCCTACGAGCAGTACTTC	CATSTKSSYEQYF
TRBV4-3	-	-	TRBJ2-5	TGCGCCAGCAGCCAGAGAGGCCTTCAAGAGACCCAGTACTTC	CASSQRGLQETQYF
TRBV19	-	once	TRBJ2-7	TGTGCCAGTAGTACGGGGGACAGCACCTACGAGCAGTACTTC	CASSTGDSTYEQYF
TRBV28	-	-	TRBJ2-7	TGTGCCACCGGACAGTCCTCTCAGAATTGGCAGTACTTC	CATGQSSQNWQYF